The 28 T cell receptor beta chains listed next were all sequenced from one sample in a study of blood T cell repertoires in COVID-19. Sequencing used immunoSEQ multiplex PCR; TCRdb keeps in-frame clones, though not all of them. The repertoire consists of 250,000 to 300,000 clones, with about 88% occurring once and the leading ten covering about 5%. Sequencing input: peripheral blood. Receptors were obtained from a woman in her sixties with COVID-19, enrolled during active disease.

The table lists this clone with many counts. This chain links TRBV27 with TRBJ2-1; 7 nucleotides match TRBD2. The CDR3 covers 16 residues. J gave up 2 bases and V 8 bases, and 12 bases lay outside the gene matches. Looked up from germline, CDR1 is MNHEY and CDR2 is SMNVEV (reference sequence). The chain's CDR3 is CASRRGSREPYNEQFF. Here the CDR3 DNA reads TGTGCCAGCCGGCGCGGGAGCCGGGAGCCCTACAATGAGCAGTTCTTC.

This clone turned up a few times. The gene calls are TRBV9 and TRBJ1-2; 7 bases are shared with TRBD1. This CDR3 contains 13 residues. V lost 3 bases and J lost 8; bases outside the gene matches: 7. Germline lookup yields CDR1 SGDLS and CDR2 YYNGEE. CDR3 protein: CASSGPGTVGYTF. CDR3 in DNA: TGTGCCAGCAGCGGCCCCGGGACAGTGGGCTACACCTTC.

The rearrangement uses TRBV2 and TRBJ2-1; tentatively, D is TRBD1 (5 bases). This CDR3 comprises 14 residues. The V and J ends lost 0 bases and 3 bases respectively, with 6 bases between them. The germline V gene encodes CDR1 SNHLY and CDR2 FYNNEI. The CDR3 sequence: CASSEAQGYNEQFF. The DNA of the CDR3 is TGTGCCAGCAGTGAAGCTCAGGGCTACAATGAGCAGTTCTTC.

The CDR3 DNA reads as TGTGCCAGCAGTTCGCTGGGACTAGCGGGCACCGGGGAGCTGTTTTTT. Translating it yields CASSSLGLAGTGELFF. The chain links TRBV27 to TRBJ2-2, with 12 bases fitting TRBD2. The germline V gene has CDR1 MNHEY and CDR2 SMNVEV (reference sequence). V was pared by 4 bases and J by 4 bases, with 4 bases of the junction left unmatched. The CDR3 sequence is 16 residues long.

The chain uses TRBV10-3 and TRBJ2-2; 8 bases are shared with TRBD2. Germline V gene sequence: CDR1 ENHRY, CDR2 SYGVKD. This CDR3 is built from 17 residues. V lost 5 bases and J lost 6; bases outside the gene matches: 14. The CDR3 DNA sequence: TGTGCCATCAGTCCGTCGGGGGGGGTAGGTGGTTCCGGGGAGCTGTTTTTT. Amino acid sequence: CAISPSGGVGGSGELFF.

V gene TRBV19 combines with J gene TRBJ2-2, with TRBD2 matching 14 bases. The CDR3 runs 16 residues. The ends lost 10 bases at V and 4 bases at J; junction bases unmatched: 8. Germline values: CDR1 LNHDA, CDR2 SQIVND (reference sequence). The CDR3 sequence: CATTTGTSGSTGELFF. DNA of the CDR3: TGTGCCACCACCACCGGGACTAGCGGGAGCACCGGGGAGCTGTTTTTT.

The rearrangement joins TRBV4-3 to TRBJ1-5; D may be TRBD1 (5 bases). The germline CDR1 and CDR2 sequences are LGHNA and YSLEER. V was pared by 0 bases and J by 4 bases, with 7 bases between. The CDR3 loop spans 14 amino acids. The CDR3 spells CASSQDGGNQPQHF. DNA for the CDR3: TGCGCCAGCAGCCAAGATGGGGGGAATCAGCCCCAGCATTTT.

The chain couples TRBV15 to TRBJ1-1, with D maybe TRBD1 (6 bases). The V end lost 3 bases, the J end lost 4 bases, and 12 bases lay between the germline ends. Per germline, CDR1 LNHNV and CDR2 YYDKDF (reference sequence). CDR3 length equals 14 residues. CDR3 amino acids: CATSSEGVSTEAFF. CDR3 nucleotide sequence: TGTGCCACCAGCAGTGAGGGGGTTTCCACTGAAGCTTTCTTT.

The chain is built from TRBV12-3 or TRBV12-4 and TRBJ1-2; maybe TRBD1 (6 bases). The CDR3 contains 13 residues. V gave up 5 bases and J gave up 8 bases, with 15 bases separating them. The CDR3 coding sequence is TGTGCCAGCAGTACGACAGGTTTACGGGGCTACACCTTC. Its translation: CASSTTGLRGYTF.

This clone occurred once. This rearrangement joins TRBV28 to TRBJ1-5; 12 bases agree with TRBD1. The ends lost 8 bases at V and 0 bases at J; junction bases unmatched: 5. Germline V lookup: CDR1 MDHEN, CDR2 SYDVKM. The CDR3 spans 16 residues. The CDR3 sequence is CASRDRGPYSNQPQHF. In DNA, the CDR3 is TGTGCCAGCCGGGACAGGGGGCCTTATAGCAATCAGCCCCAGCATTTT. The full variable domain, with the rest looked up from reference TRBV28 and TRBJ1-5, is DVKVTQSSRYLVKRTGEKVFLECVQDMDHENMFWYRQDPGLGLRLIYFSYDVKMKEKGDIPEGYSVSREKKERFSLILESASTNQTSMYLCASRDRGPYSNQPQHFGDGTRLSIL.

The chain joins TRBV10-3 to TRBJ1-3, with TRBD1 as a possible D gene (6 bases). V lost 10 bases, J lost 0 bases, and 22 bases lay in between. CDR3 length: 17 residues. CDR1 is ENHRY and CDR2 is SYGVKD in the germline V gene. As DNA, the CDR3 is TGTGCCACTACGACAGGTTTCAAACCTTACTCTGGAAACACCATATATTTT. Protein product: CATTTGFKPYSGNTIYF.

V gene TRBV24-1 combines with J gene TRBJ1-5; 8 bases line up with TRBD1. The CDR3 is 17 amino acids. V gave up 1 base and J gave up 6 bases; unmatched junction bases: 10. Germline CDR1 is KGHDR and CDR2 is SFDVKD. The CDR3 loop reads CATSDLQFQGAGQPQHF. CDR3 DNA: TGTGCCACCAGTGATTTACAATTTCAGGGGGCCGGTCAGCCCCAGCATTTT.

This chain uses TRBV27 with TRBJ1-2, with TRBD1 matching 7 bases. CDR3 size: 15 residues. Germline V gene lookup returns CDR1 MNHEY and CDR2 SMNVEV (reference sequence). V was pared by 5 bases and J by 4 bases, with 10 bases of the junction left unmatched. CDR3 nucleotides: TGTGCCAGCAGTCCCCTCCCGGGACAGCGCTATGGCTACACCTTC. It translates to CASSPLPGQRYGYTF.

The gene calls are TRBV7-2 and TRBJ2-7; 8 nucleotides agree with TRBD1. J was trimmed by 7 bases and V by 0 bases; bases with no gene match: 8. CDR1 SGHTA and CDR2 FQGNSA come from the germline V gene. The CDR3 totals 15 residues. DNA of the CDR3: TGTGCCAGCAGCTTAGCGGACAGGGAGATTAGGGAGCAGTACTTC. As protein: CASSLADREIREQYF.

This sequence joins TRBV10-3 and TRBJ1-2; 9 bases agree with TRBD1. After removal of 7 bases from V and 4 bases from J, the junction contained 7 bases not matched to a gene. CDR1 and CDR2 from the germline V gene are ENHRY and SYGVKD. The CDR3 extends over 14 amino acids. DNA of the CDR3: TGTGCCATCAACCCGGGACAGGGATTCTATGGCTACACCTTC. Translated: CAINPGQGFYGYTF.

The chain is built from TRBV5-1 and TRBJ2-2, with 9 bases aligning to TRBD2. Germline CDR1 and CDR2: SGHRS and YFSETQ. The V segment lost 2 bases and the J segment 7 bases; nucleotides outside the gene matches: 6. The CDR3 runs 15 residues. For the CDR3, the DNA is TGCGCCAGCAGCTTTAGCGGGAGCGAAGGCGGGGAGCTGTTTTTT. Amino acids: CASSFSGSEGGELFF.

This rearrangement joins TRBV7-2 to TRBJ1-1; perhaps TRBD1 as D (6 bases). The germline V gene encodes CDR1 SGHTA and CDR2 FQGNSA. The CDR3 extends over 14 amino acids. The V end was cut by 1 base, the J end by 7 bases, with 13 bases between. CDR3 protein: CASSLVTGMVEAFF. The DNA for the CDR3 is TGTGCCAGCAGCTTAGTAACAGGGATGGTTGAAGCTTTCTTT.

The chain joins TRBV29-1 to TRBJ2-3; 8 nucleotides agree with TRBD1. The CDR3 runs 14 residues. Trimming removed 5 bases from V and 3 bases from J; junction bases left unmatched: 7. Germline CDR1 reads SQVTM; CDR2 reads ANQGSEA. This chain's CDR3 is CSVSQGARTDTQYF. The CDR3 DNA reads TGCAGCGTTTCCCAGGGGGCGAGAACAGATACGCAGTATTTT.

This chain uses TRBV18 with TRBJ2-1; a possible D gene is TRBD1 (6 bases). V gave up 0 bases and J gave up 0 bases, with 9 bases separating them. Germline CDR1 and CDR2: KGHSH and LQKENI. The CDR3 extends over 16 amino acids. Written as DNA, the CDR3 is TGTGCCAGCTCACCACCGGGCAGGGGCTCCTACAATGAGCAGTTCTTC. It specifies CASSPPGRGSYNEQFF.

This chain connects TRBV20-1 to TRBJ2-7; no reliable D call. The CDR3 is 11 amino acids. Looked up from germline, CDR1 is DFQATT and CDR2 is SNEGSKA (reference sequence). With 0 bases removed from V and 6 bases from J, the gap between germline ends came to 6 bases. The CDR3 DNA reads TGCAGTGCTAGAGATCGAGCCGAGCAGTACTTC. Its translation: CSARDRAEQYF.

J is TRBJ2-3 and V is TRBV6-5, with 13 bases fitting TRBD2. The CDR3 contains 15 residues. Looked up from germline, CDR1 is MNHEY and CDR2 is SVGAGI. The trim removed 7 bases at V and 0 bases at J, leaving 1 base unmatched. This chain's CDR3 is CASTGLAGSTDTQYF. The CDR3 nucleotides are TGTGCCAGCACGGGACTAGCGGGAAGCACAGATACGCAGTATTTT.

V gene TRBV9 combines with J gene TRBJ2-1; TRBD1 aligns across 7 bases. V shed 0 bases, J shed 9 bases, and the junction held 9 bases outside the gene matches. Germline V gene data show CDR1 as SGDLS and CDR2 as YYNGEE. There are 15 residues in the CDR3. DNA of the CDR3: TGTGCCAGCAGCGTAGCTCCGACAGGGATTGGTGAGCAGTTCTTC. Its protein is CASSVAPTGIGEQFF. The whole variable domain, filled in from reference TRBV9 and TRBJ2-1, reads DSGVTQTPKHLITATGQRVTLRCSPRSGDLSVYWYQQSLDQGLQFLIQYYNGEERAKGNILERFSAQQFPDLHSELNLSSLELGDSALYFCASSVAPTGIGEQFFGPGTRLTVL.

The sample holds a few counts of this clone. V is TRBV5-1 and J is TRBJ1-2; possibly TRBD1 for D (5 bases). Per germline, CDR1 SGHRS and CDR2 YFSETQ. V was clipped by 4 bases and J by 7 bases, with 20 bases between them. There are 15 residues in the CDR3. The CDR3 nucleotides read TGCGCCAGCAGCCCGACGGCCGGGGGGTTGGGTGGCTACACCTTC. It yields the protein CASSPTAGGLGGYTF.

The CDR3: CASSLGTGLLPNQPQHF. The CDR3 DNA is TGTGCCAGCAGCTTAGGTACAGGGCTCCTACCCAATCAGCCCCAGCATTTT. The chain is built from TRBV7-2 and TRBJ1-5; tentative D call: TRBD1 (6 bases). Trimming pared 1 base from V and 3 bases from J, leaving 16 bases between. The CDR3 is 17 residues long. CDR1 SGHTA and CDR2 FQGNSA come from the germline V gene.

DNA of the CDR3: TGTGCCAGCAGCCAAGACAGGGCCCAAGAGACCCAGTACTTC. Translation: CASSQDRAQETQYF. The chain is built from TRBV5-4 and TRBJ2-5, with TRBD1 matching over 7 bases. Looked up from germline, CDR1 is SGHNT and CDR2 is YYREEE (reference sequence). V gave up 4 bases and J gave up 1 base; unmatched junction bases: 4. The CDR3 sequence is 14 residues long.

This clone was counted a single time. This chain joins TRBV4-1 and TRBJ1-2; TRBD1 might be the D (6 bases). CDR1 and CDR2 (germline): MGHRA, YSYEKL. CDR3 length equals 13 residues. Trimming removed 3 bases from V and 6 bases from J, with 11 bases in between. For the CDR3, the DNA is TGCGCCAGCAGCCACCCGGGACACCATGGCTACACCTTC. Protein product: CASSHPGHHGYTF.

The chain is built from TRBV6-5 and TRBJ2-7, with 8 nucleotides matching TRBD2. The J segment lost 3 bases and the V segment lost 5 bases, leaving 9 bases of the junction unmatched. CDR3 length: 15 residues. Germline V gene sequence: CDR1 MNHEY, CDR2 SVGAGI. The CDR3 loop reads CASSTRGGVLYEQYF. The CDR3, as DNA: TGTGCCAGCAGTACCCGGGGGGGAGTCCTCTACGAGCAGTACTTC.

The rearrangement uses TRBV27 and TRBJ2-7; 9 bases align to TRBD2. The V and J ends lost 1 base and 2 bases, in that order; junction bases with no gene match: 6. The germline gives CDR1 MNHEY, CDR2 SMNVEV (reference sequence). There are 16 residues in the CDR3. The DNA of the CDR3 is TGTGCCAGCAGTTTATATTTCCCTAGCGGGACCTACGAGCAGTACTTC. Translation gives CASSLYFPSGTYEQYF.